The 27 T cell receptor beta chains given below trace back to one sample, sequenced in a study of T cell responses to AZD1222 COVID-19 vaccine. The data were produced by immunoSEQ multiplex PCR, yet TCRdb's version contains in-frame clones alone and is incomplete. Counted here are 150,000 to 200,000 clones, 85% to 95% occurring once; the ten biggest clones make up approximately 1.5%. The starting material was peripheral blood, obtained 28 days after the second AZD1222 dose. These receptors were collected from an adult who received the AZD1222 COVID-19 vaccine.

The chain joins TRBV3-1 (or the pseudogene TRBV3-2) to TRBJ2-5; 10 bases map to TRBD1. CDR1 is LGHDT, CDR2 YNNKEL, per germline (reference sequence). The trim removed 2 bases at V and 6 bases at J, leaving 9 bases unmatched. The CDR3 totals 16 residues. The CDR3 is CASSQSDRGRVKTQYF. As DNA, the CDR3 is TGTGCCAGCAGCCAATCCGACAGGGGGCGCGTAAAGACCCAGTACTTC.

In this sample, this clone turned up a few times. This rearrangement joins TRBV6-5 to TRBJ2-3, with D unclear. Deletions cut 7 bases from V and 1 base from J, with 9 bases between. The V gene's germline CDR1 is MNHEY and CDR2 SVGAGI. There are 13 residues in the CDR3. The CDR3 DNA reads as TGTGCCAGCACCCACAGCCGCACAGATACGCAGTATTTT. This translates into CASTHSRTDTQYF.

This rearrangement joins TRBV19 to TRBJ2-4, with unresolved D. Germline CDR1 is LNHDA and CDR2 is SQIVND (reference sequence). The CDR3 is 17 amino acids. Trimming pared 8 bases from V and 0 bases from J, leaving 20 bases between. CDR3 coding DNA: TGTGCCAGTTCACCGGCGGCAGAAGTACTAGCCAAAAACATTCAGTACTTC. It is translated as CASSPAAEVLAKNIQYF.

CDR3 loop: CASSGGLNEQYF. CDR3 bases: TGTGCCAGCAGTGGGGGGCTGAACGAGCAGTACTTC. The chain has TRBV9 and TRBJ2-7; D tentatively fits TRBD1 or TRBD2 (6 bases each). From germline, CDR1 is SGDLS and CDR2 YYNGEE. Trimming removed 5 bases from V and 5 bases from J, with 11 bases in between. The CDR3 has 12 residues.

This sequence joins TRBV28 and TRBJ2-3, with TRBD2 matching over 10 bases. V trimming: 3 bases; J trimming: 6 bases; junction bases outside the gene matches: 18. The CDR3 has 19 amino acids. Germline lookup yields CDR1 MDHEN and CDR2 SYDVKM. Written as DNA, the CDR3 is TGTGCCAGCAGTTTTCCTGCGCTAGCGGGAGTCACACAGCAGGATACGCAGTATTTT. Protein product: CASSFPALAGVTQQDTQYF.

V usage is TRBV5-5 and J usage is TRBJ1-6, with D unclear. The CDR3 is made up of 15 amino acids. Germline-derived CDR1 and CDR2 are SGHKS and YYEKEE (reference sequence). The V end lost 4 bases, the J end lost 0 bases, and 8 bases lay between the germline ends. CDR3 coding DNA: TGTGCCAGCAGCCTGGAGAGCTCCTATAATTCACCCCTCCACTTT. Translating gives CASSLESSYNSPLHF. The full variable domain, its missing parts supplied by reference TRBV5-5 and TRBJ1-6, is DAGVTQSPTHLIKTRGQQVTLRCSPISGHKSVSWYQQVLGQGPQFIFQYYEKEERGRGNFPDRFSARQFPNYSSELNVNALLLGDSALYLCASSLESSYNSPLHFGNGTRLTVT.

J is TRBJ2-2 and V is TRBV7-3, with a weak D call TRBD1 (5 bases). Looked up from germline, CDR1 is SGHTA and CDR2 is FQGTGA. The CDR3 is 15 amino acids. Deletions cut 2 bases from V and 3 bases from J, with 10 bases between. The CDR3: CASSLATGYTGELFF. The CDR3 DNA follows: TGTGCCAGCAGCTTAGCAACAGGATACACCGGGGAGCTGTTTTTT.

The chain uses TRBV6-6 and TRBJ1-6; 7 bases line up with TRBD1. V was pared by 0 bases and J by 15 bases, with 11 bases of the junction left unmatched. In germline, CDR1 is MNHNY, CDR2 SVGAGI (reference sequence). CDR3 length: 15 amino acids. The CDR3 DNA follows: TGTGCCAGCAGTTACTCGGGTGAGACAGGGTCTTTCCTCCACTTT. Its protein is CASSYSGETGSFLHF.

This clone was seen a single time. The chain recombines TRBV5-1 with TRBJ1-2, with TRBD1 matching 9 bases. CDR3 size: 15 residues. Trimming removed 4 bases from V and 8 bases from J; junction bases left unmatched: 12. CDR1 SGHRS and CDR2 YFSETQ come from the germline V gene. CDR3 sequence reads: CASSLPGTGNRGYTF. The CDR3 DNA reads TGCGCCAGCAGCCTTCCAGGGACAGGGAATAGGGGCTACACCTTC.

The CDR3 here is CASSLTGNPSTEAFF. DNA of the CDR3: TGTGCCAGCAGTTTAACGGGGAATCCTAGCACTGAAGCTTTCTTT. V gene TRBV27 combines with J gene TRBJ1-1; D gene uncertain. V lost 2 bases, J lost 4 bases, and 14 bases lay in between. This CDR3 has 15 amino acids. Germline V CDR1 and CDR2: MNHEY, SMNVEV (reference sequence).

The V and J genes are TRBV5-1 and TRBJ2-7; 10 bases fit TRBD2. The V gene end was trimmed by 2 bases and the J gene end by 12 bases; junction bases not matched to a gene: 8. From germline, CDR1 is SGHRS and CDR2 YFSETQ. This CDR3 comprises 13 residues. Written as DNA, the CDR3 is TGCGCCAGCAGCTTCCTAGCGGGGGCCTCGCCGTACTTC. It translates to CASSFLAGASPYF.

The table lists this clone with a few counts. CDR3 protein: CASSEGDRYGYTF. CDR3 sequence (DNA): TGTGCCAGCAGCGAGGGGGATCGCTATGGCTACACCTTC. The chain combines TRBV14 with TRBJ1-2; tentatively, D is TRBD1 (6 bases). This CDR3 is 13 amino acids long. The V and J ends lost 5 bases and 4 bases respectively, with 11 bases between them. Per the germline V gene, CDR1 is SGHDN and CDR2 is FVKESK.

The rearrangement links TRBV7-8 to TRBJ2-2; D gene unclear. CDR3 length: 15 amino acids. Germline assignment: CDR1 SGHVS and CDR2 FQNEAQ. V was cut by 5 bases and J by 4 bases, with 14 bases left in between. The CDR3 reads CASSVWASLTGELFF. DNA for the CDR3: TGTGCCAGCAGCGTCTGGGCCAGCCTCACCGGGGAGCTGTTTTTT.

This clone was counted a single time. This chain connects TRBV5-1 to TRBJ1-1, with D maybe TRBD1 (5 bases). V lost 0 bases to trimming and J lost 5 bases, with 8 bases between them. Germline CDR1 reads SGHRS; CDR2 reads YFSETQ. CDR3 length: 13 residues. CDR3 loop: CASSLDGGTEAFF. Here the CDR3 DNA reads TGCGCCAGCAGCTTGGACGGGGGGACTGAAGCTTTCTTT. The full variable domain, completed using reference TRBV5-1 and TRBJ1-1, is KAGVTQTPRYLIKTRGQQVTLSCSPISGHRSVSWYQQTPGQGLQFLFEYFSETQRNKGNFPGRFSGRQFSNSRSEMNVSTLELGDSALYLCASSLDGGTEAFFGQGTRLTVV.

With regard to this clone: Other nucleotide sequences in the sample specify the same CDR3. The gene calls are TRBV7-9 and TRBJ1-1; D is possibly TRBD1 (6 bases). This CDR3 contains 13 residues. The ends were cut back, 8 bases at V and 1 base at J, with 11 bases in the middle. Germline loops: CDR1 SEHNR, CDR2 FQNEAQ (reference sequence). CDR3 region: CASSRGGNTEAFF. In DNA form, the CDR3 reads TGTGCCAGCTCCAGAGGGGGGAACACTGAAGCTTTCTTT.

DNA of the CDR3: TGTGCCAGCAGCTTCCTCTCTGGAAACACCATATATTTT. Protein: CASSFLSGNTIYF. The chain couples TRBV11-2 to TRBJ1-3; D gene ambiguous. V was trimmed by 3 bases and J by 0 bases, leaving 3 bases between them. CDR3 length: 13 residues. Germline CDR1 is SGHAT and CDR2 is FQNNGV.

The CDR3 DNA is TGTGCCAGCAGCCAAGATATCGGGCTTGGGAACACCGGGGAGCTGTTTTTT. It codes for CASSQDIGLGNTGELFF. This chain joins TRBV3-1 (or the pseudogene TRBV3-2) and TRBJ2-2; D call uncertain. V was pared by 0 bases and J by 1 base, with 12 bases between. The CDR3 covers 17 residues. Germline assignment: CDR1 LGHDT and CDR2 YNNKEL (reference sequence).

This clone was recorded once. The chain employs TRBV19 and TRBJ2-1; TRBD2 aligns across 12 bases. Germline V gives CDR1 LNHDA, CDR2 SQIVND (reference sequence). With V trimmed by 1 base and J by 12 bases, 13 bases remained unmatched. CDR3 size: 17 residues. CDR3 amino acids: CASSIAETSGRDGRQFF. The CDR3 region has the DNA TGTGCCAGTAGTATAGCGGAGACTAGCGGGAGAGATGGGAGGCAGTTCTTC.

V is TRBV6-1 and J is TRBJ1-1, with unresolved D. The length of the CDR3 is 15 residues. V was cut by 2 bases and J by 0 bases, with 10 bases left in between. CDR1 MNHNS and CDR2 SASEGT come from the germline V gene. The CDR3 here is CASSEPAYLNTEAFF. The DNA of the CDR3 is TGTGCCAGCAGTGAACCAGCCTATCTGAACACTGAAGCTTTCTTT.

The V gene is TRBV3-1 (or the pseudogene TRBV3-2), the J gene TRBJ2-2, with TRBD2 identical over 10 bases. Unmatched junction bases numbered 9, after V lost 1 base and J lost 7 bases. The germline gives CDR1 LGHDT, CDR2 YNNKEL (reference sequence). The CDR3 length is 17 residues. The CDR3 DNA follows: TGTGCCAGCAGCCAAGTTCAGCGGGAGGGCCCTAACGGGGAGCTGTTTTTT. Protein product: CASSQVQREGPNGELFF.

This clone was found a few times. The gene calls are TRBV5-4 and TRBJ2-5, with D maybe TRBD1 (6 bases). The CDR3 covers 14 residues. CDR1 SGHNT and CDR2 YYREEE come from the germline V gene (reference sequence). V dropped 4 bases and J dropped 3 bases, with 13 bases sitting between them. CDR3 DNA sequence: TGTGCCAGCAGCACCGGGACAATCAAAGAGACCCAGTACTTC. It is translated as CASSTGTIKETQYF.

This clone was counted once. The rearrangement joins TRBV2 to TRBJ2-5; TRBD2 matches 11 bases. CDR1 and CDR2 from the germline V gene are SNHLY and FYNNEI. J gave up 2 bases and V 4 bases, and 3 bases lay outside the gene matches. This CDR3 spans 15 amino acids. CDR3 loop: CASSAGLAVQETQYF. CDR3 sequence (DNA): TGTGCCAGCAGTGCGGGACTAGCGGTTCAAGAGACCCAGTACTTC.

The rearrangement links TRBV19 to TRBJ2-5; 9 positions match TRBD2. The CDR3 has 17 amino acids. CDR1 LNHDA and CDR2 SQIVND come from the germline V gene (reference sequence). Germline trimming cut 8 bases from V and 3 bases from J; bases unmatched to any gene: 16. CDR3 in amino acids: CASRLAGWDRQEETQYF. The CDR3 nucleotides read TGTGCCAGTCGTCTAGCGGGGTGGGACAGACAAGAAGAGACCCAGTACTTC.

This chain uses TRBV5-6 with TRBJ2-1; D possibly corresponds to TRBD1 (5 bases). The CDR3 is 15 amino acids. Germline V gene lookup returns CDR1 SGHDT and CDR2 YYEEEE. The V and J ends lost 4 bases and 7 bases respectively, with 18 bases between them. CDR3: CASSRIAGYYNEQFF. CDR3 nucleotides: TGTGCCAGCAGCCGGATAGCAGGGTATTATAATGAGCAGTTCTTC.

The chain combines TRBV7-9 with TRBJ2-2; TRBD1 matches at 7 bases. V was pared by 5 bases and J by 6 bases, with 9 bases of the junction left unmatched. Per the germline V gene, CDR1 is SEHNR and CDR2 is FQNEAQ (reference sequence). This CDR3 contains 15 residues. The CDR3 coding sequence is TGTGCCAGCAGCCCCCGTGCAGGGGGTTCCGGGGAGCTGTTTTTT. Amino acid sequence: CASSPRAGGSGELFF.

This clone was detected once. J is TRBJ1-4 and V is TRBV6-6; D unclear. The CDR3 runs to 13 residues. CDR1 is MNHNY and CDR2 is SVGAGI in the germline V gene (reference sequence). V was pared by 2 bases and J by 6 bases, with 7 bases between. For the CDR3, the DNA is TGTGCCAGCAGTTACAGGGATTATGAAAAACTGTTTTTT. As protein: CASSYRDYEKLFF.

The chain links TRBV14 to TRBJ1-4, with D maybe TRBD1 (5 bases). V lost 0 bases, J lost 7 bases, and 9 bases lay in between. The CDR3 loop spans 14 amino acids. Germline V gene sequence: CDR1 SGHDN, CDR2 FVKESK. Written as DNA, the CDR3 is TGTGCCAGCAGCCAAGATTTAAGGGGTGAAAAACTGTTTTTT. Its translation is CASSQDLRGEKLFF.